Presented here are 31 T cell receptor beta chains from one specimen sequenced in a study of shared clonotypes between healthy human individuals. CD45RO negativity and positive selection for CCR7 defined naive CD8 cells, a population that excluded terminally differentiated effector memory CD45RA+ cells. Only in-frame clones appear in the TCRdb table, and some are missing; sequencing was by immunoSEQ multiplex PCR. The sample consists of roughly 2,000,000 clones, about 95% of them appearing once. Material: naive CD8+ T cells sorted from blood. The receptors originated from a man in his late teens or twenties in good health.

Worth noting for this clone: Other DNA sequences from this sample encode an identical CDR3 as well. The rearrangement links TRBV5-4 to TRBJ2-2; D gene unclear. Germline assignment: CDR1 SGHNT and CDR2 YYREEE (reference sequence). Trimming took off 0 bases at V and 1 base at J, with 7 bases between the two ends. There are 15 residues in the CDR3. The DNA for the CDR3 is TGTGCCAGCAGCTTGGTGGCAGGGAACACCGGGGAGCTGTTTTTT. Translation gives CASSLVAGNTGELFF.

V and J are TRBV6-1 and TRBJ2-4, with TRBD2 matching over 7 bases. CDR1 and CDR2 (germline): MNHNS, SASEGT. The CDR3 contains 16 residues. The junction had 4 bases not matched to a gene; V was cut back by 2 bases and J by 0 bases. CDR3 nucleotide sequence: TGTGCCAGCAGTGAACCGGGAGGCCTAGCCAAAAACATTCAGTACTTC. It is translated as CASSEPGGLAKNIQYF.

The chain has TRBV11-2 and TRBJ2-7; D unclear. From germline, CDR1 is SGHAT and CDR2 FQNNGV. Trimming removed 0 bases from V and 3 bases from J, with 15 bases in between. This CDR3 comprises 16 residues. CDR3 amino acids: CASSLDLEESLYEQYF. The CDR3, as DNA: TGTGCCAGCAGCTTAGATTTAGAGGAGTCTCTCTACGAGCAGTACTTC.

As DNA, the CDR3 is TGTGCCACCAGCAGAGACACCCCGGAGGCCGAGCAGTACTTC. The encoded protein is CATSRDTPEAEQYF. The chain joins TRBV15 to TRBJ2-7; possibly TRBD2 for D (5 bases). This CDR3 is built from 14 residues. V was pared by 0 bases and J by 6 bases, with 12 bases between. CDR1 LNHNV and CDR2 YYDKDF come from the germline V gene (reference sequence).

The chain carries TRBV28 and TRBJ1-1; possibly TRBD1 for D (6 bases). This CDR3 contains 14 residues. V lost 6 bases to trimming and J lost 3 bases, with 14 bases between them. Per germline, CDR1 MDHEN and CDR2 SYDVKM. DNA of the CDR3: TGTGCCAGCAGCCACGGGGGCTTGGACACTGAAGCTTTCTTT. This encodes CASSHGGLDTEAFF.

The CDR3 sequence is CASSEAIQGAQGYTF. The CDR3 nucleotides are TGTGCCAGCAGTGAGGCTATACAGGGGGCGCAGGGCTACACCTTC. The chain carries TRBV6-1 and TRBJ1-2, with 9 bases matching TRBD1. CDR3 length: 15 amino acids. Germline V CDR1 and CDR2: MNHNS, SASEGT. V was clipped by 3 bases and J by 8 bases; unmatched bases: 10.

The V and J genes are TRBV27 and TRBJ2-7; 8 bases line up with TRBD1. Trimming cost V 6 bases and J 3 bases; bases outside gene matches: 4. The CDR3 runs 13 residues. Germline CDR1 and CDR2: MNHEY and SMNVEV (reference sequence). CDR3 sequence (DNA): TGTGCCAGCAGACAACAGGGGGACTACGAGCAGTACTTC. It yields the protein CASRQQGDYEQYF.

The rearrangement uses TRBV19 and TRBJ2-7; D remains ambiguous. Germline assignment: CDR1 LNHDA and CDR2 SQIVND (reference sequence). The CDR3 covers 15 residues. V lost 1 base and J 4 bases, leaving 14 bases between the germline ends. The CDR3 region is CASSIGSFGPYEQYF. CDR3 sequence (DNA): TGTGCCAGTAGTATAGGGTCGTTTGGGCCGTACGAGCAGTACTTC.

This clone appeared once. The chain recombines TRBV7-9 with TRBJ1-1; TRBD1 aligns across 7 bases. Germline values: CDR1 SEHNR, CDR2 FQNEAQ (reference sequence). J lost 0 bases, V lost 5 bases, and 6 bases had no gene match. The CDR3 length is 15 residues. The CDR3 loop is CASSPADRVNTEAFF. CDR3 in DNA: TGTGCCAGCAGCCCCGCTGACAGGGTGAACACTGAAGCTTTCTTT.

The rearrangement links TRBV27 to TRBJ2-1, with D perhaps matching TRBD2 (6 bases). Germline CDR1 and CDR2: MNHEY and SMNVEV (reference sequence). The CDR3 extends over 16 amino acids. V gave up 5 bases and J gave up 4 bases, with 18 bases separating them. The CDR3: CASSLAGNPIYNEQFF. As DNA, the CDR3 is TGTGCCAGCAGTCTCGCGGGGAACCCGATTTACAATGAGCAGTTCTTC.

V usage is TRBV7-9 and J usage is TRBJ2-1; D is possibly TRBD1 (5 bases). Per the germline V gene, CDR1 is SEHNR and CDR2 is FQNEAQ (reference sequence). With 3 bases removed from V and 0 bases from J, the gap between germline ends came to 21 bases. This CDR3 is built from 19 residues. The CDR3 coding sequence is TGTGCCAGCAGCTTCATAGGGCAGGGTCAAAGGAGCTCCTACAATGAGCAGTTCTTC. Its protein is CASSFIGQGQRSSYNEQFF.

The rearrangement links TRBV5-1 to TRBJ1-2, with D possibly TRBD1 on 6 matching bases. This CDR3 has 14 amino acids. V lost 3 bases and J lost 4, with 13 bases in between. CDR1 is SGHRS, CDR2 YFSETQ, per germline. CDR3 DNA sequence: TGCGCCAGCAGCTCGGAGGGGGGCTTCTATGGCTACACCTTC. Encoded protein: CASSSEGGFYGYTF.

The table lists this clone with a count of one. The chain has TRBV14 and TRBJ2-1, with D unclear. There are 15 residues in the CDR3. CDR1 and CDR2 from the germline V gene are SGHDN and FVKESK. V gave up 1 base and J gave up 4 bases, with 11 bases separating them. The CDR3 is CASSQVWTGYNEQFF. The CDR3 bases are TGTGCCAGCAGCCAAGTATGGACCGGGTACAATGAGCAGTTCTTC.

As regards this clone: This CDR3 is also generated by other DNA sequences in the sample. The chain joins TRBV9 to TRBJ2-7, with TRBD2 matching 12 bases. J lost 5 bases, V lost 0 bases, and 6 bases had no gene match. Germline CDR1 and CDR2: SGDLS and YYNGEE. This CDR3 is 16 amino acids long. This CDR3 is CASSVGGLAGGDEQYF. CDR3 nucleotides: TGTGCCAGCAGCGTAGGGGGGCTAGCGGGAGGGGACGAGCAGTACTTC.

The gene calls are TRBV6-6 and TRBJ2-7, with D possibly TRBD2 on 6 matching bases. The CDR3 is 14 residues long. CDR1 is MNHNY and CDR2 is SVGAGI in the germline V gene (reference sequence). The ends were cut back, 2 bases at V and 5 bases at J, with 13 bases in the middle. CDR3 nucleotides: TGTGCCAGCAGTTACCTCGGGGGTGTGAACGAGCAGTACTTC. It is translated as CASSYLGGVNEQYF.

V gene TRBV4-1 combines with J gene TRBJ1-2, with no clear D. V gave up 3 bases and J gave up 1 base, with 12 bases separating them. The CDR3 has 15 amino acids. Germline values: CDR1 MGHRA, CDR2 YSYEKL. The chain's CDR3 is CASSQGLTVNYGYTF. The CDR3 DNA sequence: TGCGCCAGCAGCCAGGGCCTGACCGTTAACTATGGCTACACCTTC.

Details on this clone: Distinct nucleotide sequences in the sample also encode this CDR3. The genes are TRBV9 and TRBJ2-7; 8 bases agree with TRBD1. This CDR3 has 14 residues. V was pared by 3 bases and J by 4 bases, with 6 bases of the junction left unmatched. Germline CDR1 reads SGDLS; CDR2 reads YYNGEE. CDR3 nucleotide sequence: TGTGCCAGCAGCGGCGGGGACAGGCCATACGAGCAGTACTTC. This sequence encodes CASSGGDRPYEQYF.

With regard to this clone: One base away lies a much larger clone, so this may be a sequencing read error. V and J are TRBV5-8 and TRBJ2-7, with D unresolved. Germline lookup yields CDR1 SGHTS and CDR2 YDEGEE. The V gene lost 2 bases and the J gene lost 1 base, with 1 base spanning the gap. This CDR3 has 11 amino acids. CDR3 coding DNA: TGTGCCAGCAGCTTTTCCTACGAGCAGTACTTC. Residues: CASSFSYEQYF.

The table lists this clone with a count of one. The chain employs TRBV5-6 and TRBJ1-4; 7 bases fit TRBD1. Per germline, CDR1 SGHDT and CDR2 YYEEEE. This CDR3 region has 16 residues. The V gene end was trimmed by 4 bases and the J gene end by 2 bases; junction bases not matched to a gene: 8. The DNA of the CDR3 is TGTGCCAGCAGCGCGATACAGGGGACGACTAATGAAAAACTGTTTTTT. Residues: CASSAIQGTTNEKLFF.

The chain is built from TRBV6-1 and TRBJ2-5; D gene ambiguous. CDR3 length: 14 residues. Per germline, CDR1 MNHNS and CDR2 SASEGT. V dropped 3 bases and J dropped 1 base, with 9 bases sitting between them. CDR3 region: CASSDPIIQETQYF. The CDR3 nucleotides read TGTGCCAGCAGTGACCCCATAATCCAAGAGACCCAGTACTTC.

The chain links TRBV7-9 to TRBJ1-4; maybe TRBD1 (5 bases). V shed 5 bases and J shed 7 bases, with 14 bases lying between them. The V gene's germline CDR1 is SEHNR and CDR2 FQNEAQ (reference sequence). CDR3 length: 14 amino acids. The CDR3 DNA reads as TGTGCCAGCAGCACCCAAGGGGCCGGTGAAAAACTGTTTTTT. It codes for CASSTQGAGEKLFF.

Here the CDR3 reads CASSLGWAEAFF. CDR3 sequence (DNA): TGTGCCAGCAGCTTAGGGTGGGCAGAGGCTTTCTTT. V usage is TRBV11-2 and J usage is TRBJ1-1; D is undetermined. This CDR3 comprises 12 residues. V gave up 1 base and J gave up 11 bases, with 11 bases separating them. Germline loops: CDR1 SGHAT, CDR2 FQNNGV. Based on the CDR3 plus reference TRBV11-2 and TRBJ1-1, the full variable domain is EAGVAQSPRYKIIEKRQSVAFWCNPISGHATLYWYQQILGQGPKLLIQFQNNGVVDDSQLPKDRFSAERLKGVDSTLKIQPAKLEDSAVYLCASSLGWAEAFFGQGTRLTVV.

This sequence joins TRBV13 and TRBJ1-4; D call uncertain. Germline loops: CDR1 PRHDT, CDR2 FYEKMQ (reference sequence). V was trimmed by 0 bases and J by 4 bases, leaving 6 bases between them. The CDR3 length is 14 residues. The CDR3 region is CASSLGRLNEKLFF. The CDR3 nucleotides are TGTGCCAGCAGCTTAGGGCGGCTTAATGAAAAACTGTTTTTT.

In DNA, the CDR3 is TGTGCCTGGAGATTCGGGAAGGGGAGGTTGTTAGGGAACACTGAAGCTTTCTTT. Residues: CAWRFGKGRLLGNTEAFF. The chain recombines TRBV30 with TRBJ1-1; perhaps TRBD1 as D (5 bases). V lost 3 bases and J lost 1, with 24 bases in between. Germline V gives CDR1 GTSNPN, CDR2 SVGIG (reference sequence). The CDR3 loop spans 18 amino acids. The full variable domain, with the rest looked up from reference TRBV30 and TRBJ1-1, is SQTIHQWPATLVQPVGSPLSLECTVEGTSNPNLYWYRQAAGRGLQLLFYSVGIGQISSEVPQNLSASRPQDRQFILSSKKLLLSDSGFYLCAWRFGKGRLLGNTEAFFGQGTRLTVV.

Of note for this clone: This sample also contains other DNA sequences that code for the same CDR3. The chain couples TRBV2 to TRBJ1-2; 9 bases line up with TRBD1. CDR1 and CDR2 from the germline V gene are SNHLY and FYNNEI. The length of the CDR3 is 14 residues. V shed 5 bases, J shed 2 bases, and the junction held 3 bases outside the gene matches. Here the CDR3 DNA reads TGTGCCAGCAGTCCCGGACAGGGGAACTATGGCTACACCTTC. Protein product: CASSPGQGNYGYTF.

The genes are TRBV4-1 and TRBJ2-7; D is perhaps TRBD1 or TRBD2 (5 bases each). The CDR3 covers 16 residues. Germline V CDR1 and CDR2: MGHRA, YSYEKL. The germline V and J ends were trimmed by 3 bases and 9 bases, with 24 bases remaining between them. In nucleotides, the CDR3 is TGCGCCAGCAGCCATACCCCAGGGACGGTGGCTACTGGGCAGTACTTC. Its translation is CASSHTPGTVATGQYF.

The CDR3 DNA follows: TGTGCCAGCAGTTTTGGCCAACCAAACACTGAAGCTTTCTTT. Residues: CASSFGQPNTEAFF. This chain links TRBV28 with TRBJ1-1; D ambiguous. Germline CDR1 is MDHEN and CDR2 is SYDVKM. The CDR3 is 14 residues long. Deletions cut 3 bases from V and 2 bases from J, with 10 bases between.

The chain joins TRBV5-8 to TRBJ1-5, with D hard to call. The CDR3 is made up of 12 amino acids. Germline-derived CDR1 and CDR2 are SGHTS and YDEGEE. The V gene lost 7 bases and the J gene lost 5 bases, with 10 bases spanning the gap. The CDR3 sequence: CASAQDYQPQHF. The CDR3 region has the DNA TGTGCCAGCGCCCAGGATTATCAGCCCCAGCATTTT.

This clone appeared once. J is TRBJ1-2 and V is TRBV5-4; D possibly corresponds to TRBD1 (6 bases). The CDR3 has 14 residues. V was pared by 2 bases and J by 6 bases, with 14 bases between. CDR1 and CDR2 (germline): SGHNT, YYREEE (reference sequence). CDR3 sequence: CASSFRGGFDGYTF. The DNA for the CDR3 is TGTGCCAGCAGCTTTAGGGGGGGCTTTGATGGCTACACCTTC.

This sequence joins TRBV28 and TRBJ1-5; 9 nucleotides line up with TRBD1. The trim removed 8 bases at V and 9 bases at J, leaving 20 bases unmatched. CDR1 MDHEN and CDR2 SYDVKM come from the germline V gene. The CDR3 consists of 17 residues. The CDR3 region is CASRSFTGGAELWPQHF. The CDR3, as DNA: TGTGCCAGCCGGTCTTTCACAGGGGGCGCTGAATTGTGGCCCCAGCATTTT.

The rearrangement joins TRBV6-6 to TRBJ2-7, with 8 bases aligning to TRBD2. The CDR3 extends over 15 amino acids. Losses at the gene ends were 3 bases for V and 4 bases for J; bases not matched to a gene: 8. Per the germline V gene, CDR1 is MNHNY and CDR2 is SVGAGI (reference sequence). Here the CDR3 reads CASSYILSGSYEQYF. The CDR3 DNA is TGTGCCAGCAGTTATATTCTAAGCGGGAGTTACGAGCAGTACTTC.